The 12 T cell receptor beta chains given below trace back to one sample, sequenced in a study of T cells of healthy individuals. TCRdb reprocessed the 5' RACE reads with MiXCR, giving one entry per CDR3 protein. Among 60,000 to 80,000 distinct CDR3 sequences listed, around 16% were seen once. The source is a human donor in good health.

In its sample, this clonotype was seen many times. The chain combines TRBV28 with TRBJ2-1; the D is unclear. The V end was cut by 4 bases, the J end by 9 bases, with 7 bases between. Germline V CDR1 and CDR2: MDHEN, SYDVKM. There are 11 residues in the CDR3. Here the CDR3 reads CASSSWAEQFF. The CDR3 nucleotides read TGTGCCAGCAGTTCTTGGGCTGAGCAGTTCTTC.

In its sample, this clonotype was seen a few times. The chain carries TRBV19 and TRBJ2-7; a possible D gene is TRBD2 (5 bases). Trimming shortened V by 1 base and J by 2 bases, and 9 bases separated the two germline ends. CDR3 size: 14 residues. Germline V gene lookup returns CDR1 LNHDA and CDR2 SQIVND (reference sequence). The CDR3 coding sequence is TGTGCCAGTAGTATAGGCGGAGCGGCCTACGAGCAGTACTTC. Translated, it gives CASSIGGAAYEQYF.

CDR3 region: CASSQGLAEEQYF. The CDR3, as DNA: TGTGCCAGCAGCCAAGGACTAGCGGAAGAGCAGTACTTC. J is TRBJ2-7 and V is TRBV3-1; TRBD2 matches 9 bases. This CDR3 is 13 amino acids long. Germline-derived CDR1 and CDR2 are LGHDT and YNNKEL (reference sequence). With V trimmed by 1 base and J by 7 bases, 2 bases remained unmatched.

This chain joins TRBV20-1 and TRBJ2-5; D unclear. Germline CDR1 reads DFQATT; CDR2 reads SNEGSKA (reference sequence). The length of the CDR3 is 14 residues. Trimming stripped 0 bases from V and 1 base from J, with 9 bases between. In nucleotides, the CDR3 is TGCAGTGCTAGAGATGGAGACTTCCAAGAGACCCAGTACTTC. This translates into CSARDGDFQETQYF.

The rearrangement links TRBV7-2 to TRBJ1-1; the D gene is possibly TRBD1 (5 bases). V lost 7 bases and J lost 0, with 15 bases in between. The CDR3 consists of 15 residues. Germline assignment: CDR1 SGHTA and CDR2 FQGNSA. CDR3 amino acids: CASTRSRQMNTEAFF. The CDR3 DNA reads as TGTGCCAGCACCCGGAGTAGACAGATGAACACTGAAGCTTTCTTT.

There are many counts of this clonotype. The chain employs TRBV12-3 or TRBV12-4 and TRBJ2-1; D remains unclear. The CDR3 consists of 11 residues. The germline V and J ends were trimmed by 3 bases and 7 bases, with 4 bases remaining between them. The CDR3 sequence is CASSLGNEQFF. CDR3 sequence (DNA): TGTGCCAGCAGTTTGGGTAATGAGCAGTTCTTC.

This clonotype was detected many times. This rearrangement joins TRBV6-2 or TRBV6-3 to TRBJ2-5; 8 bases are shared with TRBD2. V dropped 4 bases and J dropped 2; count of bases not matched to a gene: 9. Germline V gene lookup returns CDR1 MNHEY and CDR2 SVGEGT. The CDR3 loop spans 16 amino acids. CDR3: CASSSIDSGVQETQYF. CDR3 nucleotides: TGTGCCAGCAGTTCCATCGATAGCGGGGTTCAAGAGACCCAGTACTTC.

The chain joins TRBV4-2 to TRBJ1-1; D remains unclear. The CDR3 covers 15 residues. CDR1 LGHNA and CDR2 YNFKEQ come from the germline V gene. V was cut by 1 base and J by 1 base, with 10 bases left in between. In nucleotides, the CDR3 is TGTGCCAGCAGCCAAGTGACAACATCGAACACTGAAGCTTTCTTT. Its translation: CASSQVTTSNTEAFF.

Many counts were recorded for this clonotype. CDR3 coding DNA: TGTGCCATCACCGAGAAATCGAACACCGGGGAGCTGTTTTTT. Protein: CAITEKSNTGELFF. This chain uses TRBV10-3 with TRBJ2-2; no definite D call. From germline, CDR1 is ENHRY and CDR2 SYGVKD. Trimming pared 7 bases from V and 0 bases from J, leaving 9 bases between. This CDR3 is built from 14 residues.

CDR3 amino acids: CSVTDSYEQYF. In nucleotides, the CDR3 is TGCAGCGTTACTGATTCCTACGAGCAGTACTTC. The rearrangement uses TRBV29-1 and TRBJ2-7, with no clear D. Germline CDR1 SQVTM, CDR2 ANQGSEA. V gave up 5 bases and J gave up 1 base, with 6 bases separating them. This CDR3 region has 11 residues.

This clonotype was counted ten times or more. V usage is TRBV5-1 and J usage is TRBJ1-1; no clear D gene. The germline V and J ends were trimmed by 0 bases and 0 bases, with 9 bases remaining between them. The CDR3 has 15 residues. Germline V lookup: CDR1 SGHRS, CDR2 YFSETQ. This chain's CDR3 is CASSLESNLNTEAFF. CDR3 in DNA: TGCGCCAGCAGCTTGGAGTCTAATCTGAACACTGAAGCTTTCTTT.

This clonotype was seen ten or more times. The genes are TRBV29-1 and TRBJ2-1; possibly TRBD2 for D (5 bases). Per germline, CDR1 SQVTM and CDR2 ANQGSEA. The CDR3 is 13 residues long. V lost 4 bases, J lost 2 bases, and 9 bases lay in between. The CDR3 DNA reads as TGCAGCGTTGCGAGGGCCGCCTACAATGAGCAGTTCTTC. Protein product: CSVARAAYNEQFF.